This T cell receptor beta chain is from a study of OX40 agonist ivuxolimab in advanced cancers. About the study: Age averaged 60 years (range roughly 23 to 90), and just over 80% were male.

J lost 0 bases, V lost 9 bases, and 12 bases had no gene match. There are 16 residues in the CDR3. Germline V gives CDR1 LNHNV, CDR2 YYDKDF (reference sequence). Some clones are missing from TCRdb's copy, which holds only in-frame ones; the method was immunoSEQ multiplex PCR. Among 60,000 to 95,000 clones listed, roughly 87% were seen once. Sequenced here: CD4+ or CD8+ T cells sorted from blood, sampled in a trial of the OX40 agonist ivuxolimab. This receptor was obtained from an adult with an advanced solid tumor such as melanoma, head and neck, liver or kidney cancer. The rearrangement links TRBV15 to TRBJ2-3; TRBD1 matches at 7 bases. The CDR3 DNA reads TGTGCCACGCGACAGGGCGGATTGAGTAGCACAGATACGCAGTATTTT. Protein product: CATRQGGLSSTDTQYF.